This is a list of T cell receptor beta chains from one sample in a study of blood T cell repertoires in COVID-19. The protocol was immunoSEQ multiplex PCR, while the TCRdb copy is restricted to in-frame clones and leaves out a portion. The table shows 95,000 to 150,000 clones, with over 80% occurring only once. The sample consisted of PBMCs or T cells enriched from blood (not recorded which). All receptors derive from a woman aged 25-40 years who had recovered from COVID-19. CDR3s include the opening cysteine and the closing phenylalanine or tryptophan. D genes are given only for firm matches. A clone size is listed for some rows: how often the clone was seen (once, few, many), or a class if it is expanded.

>TRBV2|TRBJ2-2|once|TRBD1
TGTGCCAGCAGCAGGGACAGGGGGGACACCGGGGAGCTGTTTTTT
CASSRDRGDTGELFF
>TRBV30|TRBJ1-4|few|.
TGTGCCTGGAGTATGAGGCGAGGAAAACTGTTTTTT
CAWSMRRGKLFF
>TRBV4-3|TRBJ1-1|.|.
TGCGCCAGCAGCCAGAACCACAGGGCGGAAGCTTTCTTT
CASSQNHRAEAFF
>TRBV7-9|TRBJ2-3|.|TRBD2
TGTGCCAGCAGCTTAGGGGCTAGCGGGAGTAGGACAGATACGCAGTATTTT
CASSLGASGSRTDTQYF
>TRBV6-2/TRBV6-3|TRBJ1-2|.|TRBD1
TGTGCCAGCAGTACTCGGACAGGGTCGAAAGGCTACACCTTC
CASSTRTGSKGYTF
>TRBV5-4|TRBJ2-7|.|TRBD2
TGTGCCAGCAGCTTGGAGAGCGGGAGGCTTTACGAGCAGTACTTC
CASSLESGRLYEQYF
>TRBV21-1|TRBJ1-2|.|.
TGTGCCAGGAGGGAGGGAGCTGGGTATGGCTACACCTTC
CARREGAGYGYTF
>TRBV24-1|TRBJ2-1|.|.
TGTGCCACCAGCGGGAGCCCCTACAATGAGCAGTTCTTC
CATSGSPYNEQFF
>TRBV21-1|TRBJ1-1|.|.
TGTGCCAGCACCGACCGTAACGAGCAGGGGGCGCGGGGCACTGAAGCTTTCTTT
CASTDRNEQGARGTEAFF
>TRBV30|TRBJ2-1|.|.
TGTGCCTGGAGTGTGGGGAGAGGACCGGAAAATGAGCAGTTCTTC
CAWSVGRGPENEQFF
>TRBV24-1|TRBJ2-6|.|TRBD1
TGTGCCACCAGTGAGCGACAGGGGGTTAAATCTGGGGCCAACGTCCTGACTTTC
CATSERQGVKSGANVLTF
>TRBV7-9|TRBJ2-5|few|.
TGTGCCAGCAGCAGCAGGGGTCCAGAGACCCAGTACTTC
CASSSRGPETQYF
>TRBV11-3|TRBJ2-3|.|TRBD2
TGTGCCAGCAGCTTAGGACTAGCCACAGATACGCAGTATTTT
CASSLGLATDTQYF
>TRBV2|TRBJ1-3|.|TRBD1
TGTGCCAGCAGTCAAGGGGGCGCCGGAAACACCATATATTTT
CASSQGGAGNTIYF
>TRBV6-2/TRBV6-3|TRBJ2-4|once|.
TGTGCCAGCAGTTACTCGGGGAGAGGAGCCAAAAACATTCAGTACTTC
CASSYSGRGAKNIQYF
>TRBV27|TRBJ2-1|.|TRBD2
TGTGCCAGCAGTTCGCGGACTAGCGGGAGGTATGAGCAGTTCTTC
CASSSRTSGRYEQFF